What follows describes a single T cell receptor beta chain. These data belong to a study of blood T cell repertoires in COVID-19. On the study more broadly: The United States, Italy and Spain provided the acute and convalescent COVID-19 samples. Sources were T cells, B-cell-depleted T cells, or PBMCs; the material itself was cDNA or gDNA.

Sequencing was performed with immunoSEQ multiplex PCR; in TCRdb, only in-frame clones are kept and a portion is missing. The table includes 150,000 to 180,000 clones, around 83% detected once. J was trimmed by 7 bases and V by 0 bases; bases with no gene match: 1. CDR3 length: 15 residues. Germline V gene lookup returns CDR1 SGDLS and CDR2 YYNGEE. The sequence was collected from a woman aged 60-70 years with COVID-19, enrolled during active disease. The chain joins TRBV9 to TRBJ1-6; TRBD1 agrees at 10 bases. Input material: peripheral blood. This CDR3 reads CASSVGGQGNSPLHF. The CDR3 nucleotides are TGTGCCAGCAGCGTAGGGGGACAGGGGAATTCACCCCTCCACTTT. The full variable domain, rest sourced from reference TRBV9 and TRBJ1-6, is DSGVTQTPKHLITATGQRVTLRCSPRSGDLSVYWYQQSLDQGLQFLIQYYNGEERAKGNILERFSAQQFPDLHSELNLSSLELGDSALYFCASSVGGQGNSPLHFGNGTRLTVT.